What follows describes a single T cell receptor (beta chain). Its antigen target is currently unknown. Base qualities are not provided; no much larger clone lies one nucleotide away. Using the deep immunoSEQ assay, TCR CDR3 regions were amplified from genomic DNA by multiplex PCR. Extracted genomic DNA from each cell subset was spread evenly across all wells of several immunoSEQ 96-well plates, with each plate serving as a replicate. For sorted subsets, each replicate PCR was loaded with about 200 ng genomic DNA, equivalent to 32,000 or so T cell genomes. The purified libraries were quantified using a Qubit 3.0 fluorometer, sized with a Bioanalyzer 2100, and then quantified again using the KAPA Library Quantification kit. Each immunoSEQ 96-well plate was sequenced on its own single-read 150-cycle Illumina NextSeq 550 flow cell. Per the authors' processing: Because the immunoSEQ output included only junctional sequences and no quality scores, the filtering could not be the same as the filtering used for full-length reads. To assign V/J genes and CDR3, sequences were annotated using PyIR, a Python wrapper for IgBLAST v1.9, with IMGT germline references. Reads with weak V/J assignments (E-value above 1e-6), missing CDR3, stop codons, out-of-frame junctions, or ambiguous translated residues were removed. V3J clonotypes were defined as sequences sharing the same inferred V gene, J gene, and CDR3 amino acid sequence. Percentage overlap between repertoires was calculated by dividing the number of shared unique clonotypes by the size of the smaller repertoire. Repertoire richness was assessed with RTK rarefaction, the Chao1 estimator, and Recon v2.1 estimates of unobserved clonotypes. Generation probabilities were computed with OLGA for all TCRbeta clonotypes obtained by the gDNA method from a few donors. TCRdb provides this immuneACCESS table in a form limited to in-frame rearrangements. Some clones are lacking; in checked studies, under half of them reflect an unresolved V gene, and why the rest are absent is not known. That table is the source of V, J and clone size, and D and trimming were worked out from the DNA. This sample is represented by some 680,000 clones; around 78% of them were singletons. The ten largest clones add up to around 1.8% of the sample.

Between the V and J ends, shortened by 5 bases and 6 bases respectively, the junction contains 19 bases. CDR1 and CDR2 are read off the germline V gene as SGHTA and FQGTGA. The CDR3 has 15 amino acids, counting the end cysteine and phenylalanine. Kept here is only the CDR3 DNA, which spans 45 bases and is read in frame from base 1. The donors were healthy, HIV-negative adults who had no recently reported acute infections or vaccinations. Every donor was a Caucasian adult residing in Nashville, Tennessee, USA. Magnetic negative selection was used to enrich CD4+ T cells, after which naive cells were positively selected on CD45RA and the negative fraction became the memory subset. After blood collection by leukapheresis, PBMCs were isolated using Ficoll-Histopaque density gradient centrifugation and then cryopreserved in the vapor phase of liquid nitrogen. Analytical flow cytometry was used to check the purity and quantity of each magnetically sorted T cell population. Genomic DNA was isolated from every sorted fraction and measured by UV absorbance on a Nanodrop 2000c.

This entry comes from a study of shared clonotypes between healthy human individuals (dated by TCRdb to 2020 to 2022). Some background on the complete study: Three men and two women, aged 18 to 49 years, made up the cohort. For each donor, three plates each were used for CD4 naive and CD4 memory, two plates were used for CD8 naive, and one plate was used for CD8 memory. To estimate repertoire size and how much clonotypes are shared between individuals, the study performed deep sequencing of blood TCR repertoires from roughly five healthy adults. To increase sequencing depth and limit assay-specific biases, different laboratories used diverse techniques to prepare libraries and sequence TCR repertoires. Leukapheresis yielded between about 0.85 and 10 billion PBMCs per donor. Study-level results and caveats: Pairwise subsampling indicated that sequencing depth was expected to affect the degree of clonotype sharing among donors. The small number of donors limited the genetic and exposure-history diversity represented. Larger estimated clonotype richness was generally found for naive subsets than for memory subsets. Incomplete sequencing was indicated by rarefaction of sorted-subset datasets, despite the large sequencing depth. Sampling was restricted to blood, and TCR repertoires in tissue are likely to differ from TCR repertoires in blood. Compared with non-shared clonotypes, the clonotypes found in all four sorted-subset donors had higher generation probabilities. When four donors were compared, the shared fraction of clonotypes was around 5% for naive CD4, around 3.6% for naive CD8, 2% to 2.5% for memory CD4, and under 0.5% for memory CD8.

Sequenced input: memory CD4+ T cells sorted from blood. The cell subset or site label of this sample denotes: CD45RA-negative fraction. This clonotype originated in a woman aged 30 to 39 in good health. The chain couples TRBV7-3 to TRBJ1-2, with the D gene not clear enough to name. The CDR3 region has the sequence CASSPRVLRSDGYTF. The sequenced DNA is TGTGCCAGCAGCCCCCGGGTCCTCCGGTCCGATGGCTACACCTTC.